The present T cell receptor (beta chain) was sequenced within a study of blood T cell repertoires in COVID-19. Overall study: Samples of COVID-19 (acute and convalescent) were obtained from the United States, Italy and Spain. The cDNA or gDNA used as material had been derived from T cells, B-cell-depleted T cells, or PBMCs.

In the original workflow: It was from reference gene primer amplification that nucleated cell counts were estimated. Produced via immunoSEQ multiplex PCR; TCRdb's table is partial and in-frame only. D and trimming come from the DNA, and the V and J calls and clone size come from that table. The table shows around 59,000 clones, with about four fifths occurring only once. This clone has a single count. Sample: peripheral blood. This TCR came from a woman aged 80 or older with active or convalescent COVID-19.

CDR3 residues: CASSFRGQMAEAFF. In DNA form, the CDR3 reads TGTGCCAGTAGTTTCAGGGGGCAGATGGCTGAAGCTTTCTTT. V and J are TRBV19 and TRBJ1-1, with 8 bases aligning to TRBD1. CDR3 size: 14 residues. After removal of 5 bases from V and 6 bases from J, the junction contained 8 bases not matched to a gene. CDR1 and CDR2 (germline): LNHDA, SQIVND (reference sequence). Drawing the rest from reference TRBV19 and TRBJ1-1, the complete variable domain is DGGITQSPKYLFRKEGQNVTLSCEQNLNHDAMYWYRQDPGQGLRLIYYSQIVNDFQKGDIAEGYSVSREKKESFPLTVTSAQKNPTAFYLCASSFRGQMAEAFFGQGTRLTVV.